This entry concerns a single T cell receptor beta chain. The target antigen is unknown. This entry is derived from a study of T-cell memory formation after mild COVID-19. Overall study: Across donors, TCR clusters were largely donor specific. Findings and caveats of the study: In pre-infection memory, a portion of responding clones appeared, which suggested that cross-reactive memory joined.

From the 5' RACE reads, TCRdb called clonotypes with MiXCR, one entry per CDR3 protein. The table records fewer than 600,000 distinct CDR3 sequences, 20% to 25% of them present only once. The germline CDR1 and CDR2 sequences are KGHDR and SFDVKD. The ends lost 7 bases at V and 3 bases at J; junction bases unmatched: 9. This CDR3 has 15 amino acids. The chain combines TRBV24-1 with TRBJ2-3, with TRBD1 identical over 7 bases. Specimen: PBMCs or a T cell subset sorted from them (not recorded which). This receptor was taken from an adult woman who had mild COVID-19 (a few samples of this study predate the infection). Cell type and time point are not known. The CDR3 region is CATSVGTEKTDTQYF. In DNA form, the CDR3 reads TGTGCCACCAGCGTAGGGACAGAGAAGACAGATACGCAGTATTTT.